These T cell receptor beta chains were read from a single sample in a study of STAT3 mutations in large granular lymphocyte leukemia. Clones were read by immunoSEQ multiplex PCR, and TCRdb kept only the in-frame ones, dropping some. This repertoire shows 4,500 to 7,000 clones, about 93% found once; its top ten account for 33%. Sequencing was carried out using peripheral blood mononuclear cells. The receptors derive from a man aged 55 to 70 with T-cell large granular lymphocyte leukemia. Some clones in this sample may be carry-over from other donors' samples. CDR3s include the opening cysteine and the closing phenylalanine or tryptophan. The order of the fields is CDR3 protein, CDR3 DNA, J gene, clone size, D gene, V gene. A D gene is named only where the DNA matches it firmly. Part of the rows lack a size; the others show once, few, many or a class for expanded clones.

CASSLVEIEAFF | TGTGCCAGCAGCTTAGTCGAGATTGAAGCTTTCTTT | TRBJ1-1 | - | - | TRBV7-9
CSALVGSSGRAPDTQYF | TGCAGCGCCCTAGTCGGGTCTAGCGGGAGGGCCCCGGATACGCAGTATTTT | TRBJ2-3 | - | TRBD2 | TRBV29-1
CASSLGTIDYEQYF | TGCGCCAGCAGCTTGGGGACAATTGACTACGAGCAGTACTTC | TRBJ2-7 | once | - | TRBV5-1
CASSLSGPYEQYF | TGTGCCAGCAGCTTGTCAGGGCCCTACGAGCAGTACTTC | TRBJ2-7 | - | - | TRBV5-4
CASSATADFPDGYF | TGTGCCAGCTCAGCAACAGCGGACTTCCCCGACGGGTATTTT | TRBJ2-3 | - | - | TRBV18
CASTQGTGTEAFF | TGTGCCTCCACCCAGGGTACTGGCACTGAAGCTTTCTTT | TRBJ1-1 | - | - | TRBV7-9
CASSLVATEAFF | TGTGCCAGCAGCTTAGTCGCCACTGAAGCTTTCTTT | TRBJ1-1 | - | - | TRBV7-9
CASSQDHPSIRTAEDNYGYTF | TGCGCCAGCAGCCAAGACCACCCGAGTATCAGGACGGCCGAGGATAACTATGGCTACACCTTC | TRBJ1-2 | - | - | TRBV4-1
CASSPPGQPQHF | TGTGCCAGCAGCCCCCCCGGTCAGCCCCAGCATTTT | TRBJ1-5 | - | - | TRBV27
CASSINRDNQPQHF | TGTGCCAGTAGTATTAACAGGGACAATCAGCCCCAGCATTTT | TRBJ1-5 | - | - | TRBV19